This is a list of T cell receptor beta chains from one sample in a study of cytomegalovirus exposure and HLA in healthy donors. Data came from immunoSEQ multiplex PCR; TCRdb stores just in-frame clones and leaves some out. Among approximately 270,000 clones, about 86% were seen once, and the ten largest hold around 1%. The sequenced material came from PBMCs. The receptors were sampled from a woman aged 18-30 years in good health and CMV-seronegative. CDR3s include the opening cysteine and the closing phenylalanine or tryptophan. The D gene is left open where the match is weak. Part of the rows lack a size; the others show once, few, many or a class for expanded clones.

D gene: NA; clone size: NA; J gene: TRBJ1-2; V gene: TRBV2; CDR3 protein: CASSERELSGYTF; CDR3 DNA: TGTGCCAGCAGTGAGAGGGAATTGTCTGGCTACACCTTC
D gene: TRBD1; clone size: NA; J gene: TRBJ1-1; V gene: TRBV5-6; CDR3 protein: CASSSRDRYTEAFF; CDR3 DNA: TGTGCCAGCAGTTCCCGGGACAGATACACTGAAGCTTTCTTT
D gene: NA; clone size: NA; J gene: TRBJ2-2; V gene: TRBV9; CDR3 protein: CASSPRGGANTGELFF; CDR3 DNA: TGTGCCAGCAGCCCCCGTGGCGGAGCGAACACCGGGGAGCTGTTTTTT
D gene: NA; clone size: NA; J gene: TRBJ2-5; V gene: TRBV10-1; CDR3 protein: CASSGGGSQETQYF; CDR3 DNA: TGCGCCAGCAGTGGGGGGGGCTCTCAAGAGACCCAGTACTTC
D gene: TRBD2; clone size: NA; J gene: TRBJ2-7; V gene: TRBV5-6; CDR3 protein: CASSLSPGLAYYEQYF; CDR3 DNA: TGTGCCAGCAGCTTGAGCCCGGGACTAGCGTACTACGAGCAGTACTTC
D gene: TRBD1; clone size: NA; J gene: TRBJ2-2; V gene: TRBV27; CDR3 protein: CASSWGDRVAGELFF; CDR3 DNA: TGTGCCAGCAGTTGGGGGGACAGGGTCGCCGGGGAGCTGTTTTTT
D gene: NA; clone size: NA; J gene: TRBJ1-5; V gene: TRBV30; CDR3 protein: CAWSPSGGHLRMSNQPQHF; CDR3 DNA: TGTGCCTGGAGTCCCTCGGGGGGCCACCTTCGGATGAGCAATCAGCCCCAGCATTTT
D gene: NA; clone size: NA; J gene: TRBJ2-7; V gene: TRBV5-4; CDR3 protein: CASRRGLDYEQYF; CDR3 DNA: TGTGCCAGCAGACGAGGACTGGACTACGAGCAGTACTTC
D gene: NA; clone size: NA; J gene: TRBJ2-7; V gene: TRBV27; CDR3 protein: CASSLNRREQYF; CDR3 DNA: TGTGCCAGCAGTTTAAACAGAAGGGAGCAGTACTTC
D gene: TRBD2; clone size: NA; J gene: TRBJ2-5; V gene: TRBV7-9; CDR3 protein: CASSLVPSGREETQYF; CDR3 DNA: TGTGCCAGCAGCTTAGTACCTAGCGGGAGGGAAGAGACCCAGTACTTC
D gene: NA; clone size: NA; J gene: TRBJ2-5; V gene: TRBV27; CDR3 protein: CASSLYWGRETQYF; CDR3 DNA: TGTGCCAGCAGTCTATATTGGGGGCGGGAGACCCAGTACTTC
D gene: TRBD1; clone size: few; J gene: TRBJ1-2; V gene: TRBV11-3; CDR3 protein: CASSGRDRGDYGYTF; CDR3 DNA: TGTGCCAGCAGCGGGCGGGACAGGGGAGACTATGGCTACACCTTC
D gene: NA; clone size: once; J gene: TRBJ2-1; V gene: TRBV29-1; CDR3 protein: CSVQARGWAYNEQFF; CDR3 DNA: TGCAGCGTACAGGCCCGAGGTTGGGCCTACAATGAGCAGTTCTTC
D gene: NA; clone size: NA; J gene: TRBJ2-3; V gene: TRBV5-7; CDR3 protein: CASSLEEVSTDTQYF; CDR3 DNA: TGTGCCAGCAGCTTGGAGGAGGTAAGCACAGATACGCAGTATTTT